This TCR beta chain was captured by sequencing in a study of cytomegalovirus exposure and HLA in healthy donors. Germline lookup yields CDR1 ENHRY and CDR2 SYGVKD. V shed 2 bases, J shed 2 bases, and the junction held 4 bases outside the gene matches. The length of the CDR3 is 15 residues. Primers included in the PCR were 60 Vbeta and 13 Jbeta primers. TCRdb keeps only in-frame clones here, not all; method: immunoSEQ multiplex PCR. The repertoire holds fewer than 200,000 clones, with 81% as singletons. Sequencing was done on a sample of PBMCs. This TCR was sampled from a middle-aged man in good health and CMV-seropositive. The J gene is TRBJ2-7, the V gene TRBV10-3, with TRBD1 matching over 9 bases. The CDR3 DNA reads TGTGCCATCAGTGAGGGACAGGGGCAACCCTACGAGCAGTACTTC. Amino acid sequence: CAISEGQGQPYEQYF.